Below are 17 T cell receptor beta chains sequenced from a single sample in a study of identical twins. TCRdb reanalysed the 5' RACE reads using MiXCR and keeps one entry per CDR3 protein. The data hold around 240,000 distinct CDR3 sequences, with approximately 7% observed a single time. A further study also used this sample, focusing on yellow fever vaccine responses in identical twins.

The sample comprised memory (CD45RO+) T cells sorted from blood. The receptors derive from a woman in her late teens or twenties in good health.

This clonotype was seen ten or more times. The V call is TRBV7-8, the J call TRBJ1-1; D perhaps matches TRBD1 (5 bases). Trimming took off 1 base at V and 0 bases at J, with 12 bases between the two ends. Germline lookup yields CDR1 SGHVS and CDR2 FQNEAQ. The CDR3 loop spans 16 amino acids. The chain's CDR3 is CASSLGYGGLNTEAFF. As DNA, the CDR3 is TGTGCCAGCAGCTTAGGATACGGGGGACTGAACACTGAAGCTTTCTTT.

This clonotype was observed a few times. The chain is built from TRBV2 and TRBJ2-7; tentatively, D is TRBD2 (7 bases). The length of the CDR3 is 14 residues. V was clipped by 7 bases and J by 3 bases, with 16 bases between them. CDR1 SNHLY and CDR2 FYNNEI come from the germline V gene. The CDR3 loop reads CASMRGEGRYEQYF. CDR3 in DNA: TGTGCCAGCATGAGGGGGGAGGGCCGCTACGAGCAGTACTTC.

The chain carries TRBV12-3 or TRBV12-4 and TRBJ2-5; D ambiguous. This CDR3 is 9 amino acids long. V gave up 7 bases and J gave up 7 bases, with 4 bases separating them. CDR3: CASTRTQYF. CDR3 DNA: TGTGCCAGCACGCGGACCCAGTACTTC.

This clonotype was seen only a few times. V usage is TRBV5-1 and J usage is TRBJ2-1, with D possibly TRBD1 on 6 matching bases. Germline loops: CDR1 SGHRS, CDR2 YFSETQ. This CDR3 is built from 13 residues. The germline V and J ends were trimmed by 1 base and 6 bases, with 8 bases remaining between them. The CDR3 DNA reads TGCGCCAGCAGCTTGTTAGGGGGCAATGAGCAGTTCTTC. This translates into CASSLLGGNEQFF.

The table lists this clonotype with many counts. The chain is built from TRBV12-3 or TRBV12-4 and TRBJ2-1; D is unresolved. Trimming left V 5 bases short and J 7 bases short, with 15 bases between. The CDR3 covers 14 residues. The CDR3 is CASSPKTTINEQFF. CDR3 nucleotide sequence: TGTGCCAGCAGTCCGAAGACCACCATTAATGAGCAGTTCTTC.

In its sample, this clonotype was seen a few times. The V gene is TRBV20-1, the J gene TRBJ2-2; 9 nucleotides align to TRBD1. The trim removed 3 bases at V and 8 bases at J, leaving 4 bases unmatched. This CDR3 comprises 13 residues. CDR1 is DFQATT and CDR2 is SNEGSKA in the germline V gene (reference sequence). CDR3: CSASNRGLGELFF. CDR3 coding DNA: TGCAGTGCTAGTAACAGGGGGCTTGGGGAGCTGTTTTTT.

This clonotype was observed a few times. Written as DNA, the CDR3 is TGCGCCAGCAGCTTGGAAGGGGGAGGTTACGATGGCTACACCTTC. Amino acid sequence: CASSLEGGGYDGYTF. V gene TRBV5-1 combines with J gene TRBJ1-2; perhaps TRBD1 as D (6 bases). The germline CDR1 and CDR2 sequences are SGHRS and YFSETQ. This CDR3 region has 15 residues. Trimming pared 0 bases from V and 6 bases from J, leaving 15 bases between.

This chain links TRBV29-1 with TRBJ2-5; tentative D call: TRBD1 (6 bases). Germline CDR1 and CDR2: SQVTM and ANQGSEA. The CDR3 runs 14 residues. The V end lost 5 bases, the J end lost 2 bases, and 15 bases lay between the germline ends. In DNA form, the CDR3 reads TGCAGCGTTCGTCGGACAGCTACACAAGAGACCCAGTACTTC. Translation gives CSVRRTATQETQYF.

In this sample, this clonotype turned up many times. This chain joins TRBV6-1 and TRBJ2-7; maybe TRBD1 (5 bases). Germline V gene lookup returns CDR1 MNHNS and CDR2 SASEGT. The V end lost 10 bases, the J end lost 2 bases, and 15 bases lay between the germline ends. The CDR3 has 13 residues. CDR3 DNA sequence: TGTGCCACGTCCTTGGGGCGGACCTACGAGCAGTACTTC. As protein: CATSLGRTYEQYF.

This clonotype was counted between two and nine times. V and J are TRBV5-1 and TRBJ2-7; no reliable D call. CDR1 SGHRS and CDR2 YFSETQ come from the germline V gene. V was clipped by 4 bases and J by 3 bases, with 11 bases between them. This CDR3 region has 13 residues. The CDR3 DNA sequence: TGCGCCAGCAGCCCTTCCCCCGACTACGAGCAGTACGTC. This sequence encodes CASSPSPDYEQYV.

This clonotype was detected ten times or more. This rearrangement joins TRBV20-1 to TRBJ1-1; the D gene is possibly TRBD1 (5 bases). The CDR3 is 14 amino acids. In germline, CDR1 is DFQATT, CDR2 SNEGSKA (reference sequence). The ends were cut back, 6 bases at V and 1 base at J, with 15 bases in the middle. This chain's CDR3 is CSAGGGRTNTEAFF. The DNA for the CDR3 is TGCAGTGCGGGGGGGGGACGGACGAACACTGAAGCTTTCTTT.

In its sample, this clonotype was seen a few times. The chain combines TRBV4-1 with TRBJ1-2; the D gene is possibly TRBD1 (5 bases). The CDR3 spans 16 residues. Germline assignment: CDR1 MGHRA and CDR2 YSYEKL. The V and J ends lost 0 bases and 4 bases respectively, with 15 bases between them. For the CDR3, the DNA is TGCGCCAGCAGCCAAGATGGGACCCAGGGTGGCTATGGCTACACCTTC. This codes for CASSQDGTQGGYGYTF.

CDR3 DNA sequence: TGTGCCAGCTCACCGAGACAGGGGATGCGGGAGACCCAGTACTTC. Protein product: CASSPRQGMRETQYF. The rearrangement links TRBV18 to TRBJ2-5; TRBD1 aligns across 8 bases. V was pared by 3 bases and J by 5 bases, with 8 bases of the junction left unmatched. CDR1 and CDR2 (germline): KGHSH, LQKENI. This CDR3 spans 15 amino acids.

The table lists this clonotype with many counts. V and J are TRBV11-2 and TRBJ1-2, with D unresolved. This CDR3 has 12 residues. Trimming left V 5 bases short and J 8 bases short, with 12 bases between. In germline, CDR1 is SGHAT, CDR2 FQNNGV. CDR3 region: CASSPSRVGYTF. The CDR3 DNA reads TGTGCCAGCAGCCCCTCCCGGGTCGGCTACACCTTC.

This clonotype was picked up many times. V gene TRBV5-6 combines with J gene TRBJ2-3; D is uncertain. Between the trimmed V and J ends, which lost 0 bases and 4 bases, there was a span of 15 bases. The CDR3 has 16 residues. Germline V gives CDR1 SGHDT, CDR2 YYEEEE. In DNA, the CDR3 is TGTGCCAGCAGCTTGGTGGGCCAAGTAGTCCCAGATACGCAGTATTTT. Amino acid sequence: CASSLVGQVVPDTQYF.

This chain joins TRBV12-3 or TRBV12-4 and TRBJ2-3; D tentatively reads TRBD1 or TRBD2 (5 bases each). V was shortened by 0 bases and J by 8 bases, with 6 bases between the two germline ends. The CDR3 runs to 12 residues. The CDR3 region has the DNA TGTGCCAGCAGTTTAGCGGGGACTACGCAGTATTTT. This translates into CASSLAGTTQYF.

This clonotype has only a few counts. The genes are TRBV7-7 and TRBJ2-2, with unresolved D. V dropped 5 bases and J dropped 4 bases, with 8 bases sitting between them. This CDR3 is built from 13 residues. Looked up from germline, CDR1 is SSHAT and CDR2 is FNYEAQ (reference sequence). CDR3 amino acids: CASSLMGTGELFF. CDR3 nucleotides: TGTGCCAGCAGCCTTATGGGCACCGGGGAGCTGTTTTTT.